This TCR beta chain comes out of a study of cytomegalovirus exposure and HLA in healthy donors. The PCR made use of 60 Vbeta and 13 Jbeta primers. The protocol was immunoSEQ multiplex PCR, while the TCRdb copy is restricted to in-frame clones and leaves out a portion. Among around 130,000 clones listed, more than 65% were seen once. For this clone: Its antigen remains unidentified.

Points from the study as a whole: Donors were assumed by presence/absence analyses to have roughly uniform sequencing depth.

CDR1 and CDR2 from the germline V gene are MRHNA and SNTAGT. Trimming pared 3 bases from V and 10 bases from J, leaving 13 bases between. The CDR3 length is 14 residues. Specimen: PBMCs. The clonotype was recovered from a woman in her thirties in good health and CMV-seronegative. The chain has TRBV6-4 and TRBJ1-6, with D possibly matching TRBD1 (6 bases). In DNA form, the CDR3 reads TGTGCCAGCAGTGAATCAGGGGAGGGGTCACCCCTCCACTTT. This encodes CASSESGEGSPLHF.